This T cell receptor (beta chain) derives from a study of T-cell reconstitution after alpha-beta-depleted transplantation in children. This clonotype was seen ten or more times. TCRbeta library construction was performed incorporating unique molecular identifiers. Each CDR3 protein gets one entry after TCRdb re-called the PCR reads with MiXCR. The sample carries 190,000 or so distinct CDR3 sequences, roughly 6.8% recorded once. The CDR3 sequence is 16 residues long. Germline V gene lookup returns CDR1 SGDLS and CDR2 YYNGEE. V gave up 5 bases and J gave up 0 bases, with 15 bases separating them. V usage is TRBV9 and J usage is TRBJ2-4; D could derive from TRBD1 or TRBD2 (6 bases each). The clonotype originates from a human donor who donated a stem cell graft to a child with Wiskott-Aldrich syndrome. The material sequenced was PBMCs from the stem cell graft donor, taken from the stem cell graft. CDR3 residues: CASSNTEGGAKNIQYF. The CDR3 nucleotides are TGTGCCAGCAGTAATACGGAGGGGGGAGCCAAAAACATTCAGTACTTC. The full variable domain, its missing parts supplied by reference TRBV9 and TRBJ2-4, is DSGVTQTPKHLITATGQRVTLRCSPRSGDLSVYWYQQSLDQGLQFLIQYYNGEERAKGNILERFSAQQFPDLHSELNLSSLELGDSALYFCASSNTEGGAKNIQYFGAGTRLSVL.